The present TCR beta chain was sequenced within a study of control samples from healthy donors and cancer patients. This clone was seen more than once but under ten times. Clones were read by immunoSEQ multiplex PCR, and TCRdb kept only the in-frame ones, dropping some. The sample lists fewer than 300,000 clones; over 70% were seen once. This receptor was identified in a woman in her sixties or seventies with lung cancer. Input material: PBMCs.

The CDR3 spells CASSYLGGLTPNEQYF. The CDR3 DNA follows: TGTGCCAGCAGCTATCTGGGGGGTCTCACCCCCAACGAGCAGTACTTC. This sequence joins TRBV7-9 and TRBJ2-7; D might be TRBD2 (6 bases). The germline gives CDR1 SEHNR, CDR2 FQNEAQ (reference sequence). V was clipped by 4 bases and J by 5 bases, with 21 bases between them. The CDR3 loop spans 16 amino acids. Combining the CDR3 with reference TRBV7-9 and TRBJ2-7 gives the whole variable domain DTGVSQNPRHKITKRGQNVTFRCDPISEHNRLYWYRQTLGQGPEFLTYFQNEAQLEKSRLLSDRFSAERPKGSFSTLEIQRTEQGDSAMYLCASSYLGGLTPNEQYFGPGTRLTVT.